These T cell receptor beta chains were read from a single sample in a study of blood T cell repertoires in COVID-19. TCRdb's table, derived via immunoSEQ multiplex PCR, lists solely in-frame clones and lacks some. The sample contains 380,000 or so clones, approximately 91% of which appear only once. The sample consisted of PBMCs or T cells enriched from blood (not recorded which). The receptors were gathered from a woman aged 40 to 49 with acute COVID-19. Both conserved end residues are part of each CDR3. A D gene is named only where the DNA matches it firmly. Some rows mark clone size as missing; the rest say once, few, many or name a class of expanded clone.

size: NA; J: TRBJ1-2; V: TRBV6-1; D: NA; DNA: TGTGCCAGCAGTGAAACGCGAGGTGACTATGGCTACACCTTC; CDR3: CASSETRGDYGYTF
size: once; J: TRBJ2-6; V: TRBV30; D: NA; DNA: TGTGCCTGGTCACCAGGCTCTGGGGCCAACGTCCTGACTTTC; CDR3: CAWSPGSGANVLTF
size: NA; J: TRBJ2-3; V: TRBV19; D: TRBD2; DNA: TGTGCCAGTAGTATAGGGGGGACTAGCGGGTACACAGATACGCAGTATTTT; CDR3: CASSIGGTSGYTDTQYF
size: NA; J: TRBJ1-1; V: TRBV12-3/TRBV12-4; D: NA; DNA: TGTGCCAGCAGGCTTATGAGGACTGAAGCTTTCTTT; CDR3: CASRLMRTEAFF
size: NA; J: TRBJ1-6; V: TRBV27; D: TRBD1; DNA: TGTGCCAGCGGCCCCGACAGGGTCCGGTCACCCCTCCACTTT; CDR3: CASGPDRVRSPLHF
size: NA; J: TRBJ1-5; V: TRBV12-3/TRBV12-4; D: NA; DNA: TGTGCCACCCAAGAGGGGGATCAGCCCCAGCATTTT; CDR3: CATQEGDQPQHF
size: NA; J: TRBJ2-3; V: TRBV12-3/TRBV12-4; D: NA; DNA: TGTGCCAGCAGCTGGACAGTCACAGATACGCAGTATTTT; CDR3: CASSWTVTDTQYF
size: once; J: TRBJ2-7; V: TRBV2; D: NA; DNA: TGTGCCAGCGGTCTGCAGTACGAGCAGTACTTC; CDR3: CASGLQYEQYF
size: NA; J: TRBJ2-1; V: TRBV19; D: TRBD1; DNA: TGTGCCAGTACCCGGGACAGGGAGGTGGGGAATGAGCAGTTCTTC; CDR3: CASTRDREVGNEQFF
size: NA; J: TRBJ2-3; V: TRBV24-1; D: NA; DNA: TGTGCCACCAGTGATCAGGGGAAAGGAGATACGCAGTATTTT; CDR3: CATSDQGKGDTQYF
size: NA; J: TRBJ2-5; V: TRBV7-9; D: TRBD1; DNA: TGTGCCAGCAGCTCAGGGGGTGAGACCCAGTACTTC; CDR3: CASSSGGETQYF
size: NA; J: TRBJ1-5; V: TRBV29-1; D: NA; DNA: TGCAGCGTCGCCCAGGGAAACGGGAATCAGCCCCAGCATTTT; CDR3: CSVAQGNGNQPQHF
size: NA; J: TRBJ2-7; V: TRBV27; D: NA; DNA: TGTGCCAGCAGTTTAAGAGGAGACAGGAGCTCCTACGAGCAGTACTTC; CDR3: CASSLRGDRSSYEQYF
size: NA; J: TRBJ2-1; V: TRBV7-9; D: TRBD1; DNA: TGTGCCAGCAGCTTCGGCCAGGGGGATGAGGATGAGCAGTTCTTC; CDR3: CASSFGQGDEDEQFF
size: NA; J: TRBJ2-5; V: TRBV6-1; D: NA; DNA: TGTGCCAGCAGTGAAGCAGGGGCTGGGGAGACCCAGTACTTC; CDR3: CASSEAGAGETQYF
size: few; J: TRBJ2-7; V: TRBV7-8; D: NA; DNA: TGTGCCAGCAGCCCGGGCTTGGTGACGGGATACGAGCAGTACTTC; CDR3: CASSPGLVTGYEQYF
size: once; J: TRBJ1-1; V: TRBV30; D: NA; DNA: TGTGCCTGGAGTACAGAGCGGGACACTGAAGCTTTCTTT; CDR3: CAWSTERDTEAFF
size: NA; J: TRBJ1-5; V: TRBV19; D: TRBD1; DNA: TGTGCCAGTAGTAGTGGGACAGGGATCGGGCAGCCCCAGCATTTT; CDR3: CASSSGTGIGQPQHF
size: once; J: TRBJ1-5; V: TRBV10-1; D: NA; DNA: TGCGCCAGCAGTGAATATGGAATGGGGCAGGTGAGATGTAGCAATCAGCCCCAGCATTTT; CDR3: CASSEYGMGQVRCSNQPQHF
size: NA; J: TRBJ2-3; V: TRBV6-1; D: NA; DNA: TGTGCCAGCAGTGAAGTGCAGCGGGGCACAGATACGCAGTATTTT; CDR3: CASSEVQRGTDTQYF